The 11 T cell receptor beta chains given below trace back to one sample, sequenced in a study of blood T cell repertoires in COVID-19. Measured with immunoSEQ multiplex PCR; TCRdb has only the in-frame clones, and not every one. Of tens of thousands of clones in the sample, roughly 80% were seen once. The specimen sequenced was peripheral blood. Receptors originate from an elderly woman with active or convalescent COVID-19.

The chain has TRBV7-2 and TRBJ1-1; no clear D. This CDR3 is built from 17 residues. Germline assignment: CDR1 SGHTA and CDR2 FQGNSA. V lost 0 bases and J 0 bases, leaving 14 bases between the germline ends. The CDR3 here is CASSLAPLSVMNTEAFF. The CDR3 DNA sequence: TGTGCCAGCAGCTTAGCACCCCTTTCAGTGATGAACACTGAAGCTTTCTTT.

The chain recombines TRBV12-3 or TRBV12-4 with TRBJ2-3, with D possibly matching TRBD2 (5 bases). Trimming pared 4 bases from V and 5 bases from J, leaving 10 bases between. CDR3 size: 13 residues. CDR3 DNA sequence: TGTGCCAGCAGTTCGAGGGTTGGAGATACGCAGTATTTT. Protein sequence: CASSSRVGDTQYF.

The J gene is TRBJ2-7, the V gene TRBV29-1; no reliable D call. CDR3 length: 10 residues. The V gene's germline CDR1 is SQVTM and CDR2 ANQGSEA. Deletions cut 1 base from V and 7 bases from J, with 5 bases between. The chain's CDR3 is CSVEGDEQYF. As DNA, the CDR3 is TGCAGCGTTGAAGGCGATGAGCAGTACTTC.

This clone was seen only a few times. The chain recombines TRBV3-1 (or the pseudogene TRBV3-2) with TRBJ1-5, with 7 positions matching TRBD1. Germline-derived CDR1 and CDR2 are LGHDT and YNNKEL (reference sequence). After removal of 4 bases from V and 9 bases from J, the junction contained 9 bases not matched to a gene. The CDR3 has 14 residues. The CDR3 reads CASSPGQVGTPQHF. Here the CDR3 DNA reads TGTGCCAGCAGCCCCGGACAGGTGGGCACGCCCCAGCATTTT.

V is TRBV28 and J is TRBJ2-7, with 9 bases aligning to TRBD1. Germline CDR1 is MDHEN and CDR2 is SYDVKM. J lost 0 bases, V lost 5 bases, and 5 bases had no gene match. The CDR3 runs 15 residues. As DNA, the CDR3 is TGTGCCAGCAGTAAGACGACAGGGGGCTCCTACGAGCAGTACTTC. Translation: CASSKTTGGSYEQYF. The variable domain in full, with the rest retrieved from reference TRBV28 and TRBJ2-7, is DVKVTQSSRYLVKRTGEKVFLECVQDMDHENMFWYRQDPGLGLRLIYFSYDVKMKEKGDIPEGYSVSREKKERFSLILESASTNQTSMYLCASSKTTGGSYEQYFGPGTRLTVT.

The V gene is TRBV27, the J gene TRBJ2-3; maybe TRBD2 (5 bases). Germline CDR1 MNHEY, CDR2 SMNVEV (reference sequence). Between the trimmed V and J ends, which lost 3 bases and 0 bases, there was a span of 16 bases. This CDR3 has 17 amino acids. The DNA for the CDR3 is TGTGCCAGCAGTTTGCCTCGGGGAGCGTCTAGCACAGATACGCAGTATTTT. Its protein product is CASSLPRGASSTDTQYF.

This clone was counted a few times. This chain links TRBV5-4 with TRBJ2-7, with 12 bases lining up with TRBD2. Per the germline V gene, CDR1 is SGHNT and CDR2 is YYREEE (reference sequence). The junction had 10 bases not matched to a gene; V was cut back by 1 base and J by 5 bases. The CDR3 covers 17 residues. CDR3 amino acids: CASSLLLAGGGVDEQYF. The CDR3 bases are TGTGCCAGCAGCTTGCTACTAGCGGGAGGAGGAGTTGACGAGCAGTACTTC.

A note on this clone: Distinct nucleotide sequences in the sample also encode this CDR3. This chain joins TRBV11-3 and TRBJ2-1; TRBD1 is a possible D gene (5 bases). V lost 5 bases, J lost 7 bases, and 6 bases lay in between. Per the germline V gene, CDR1 is SGHNT and CDR2 is YENEEA. The CDR3 extends over 11 amino acids. This chain's CDR3 is CASSRGNEQFF. CDR3 DNA sequence: TGTGCCAGCAGCAGGGGTAATGAGCAGTTCTTC.

J is TRBJ2-1 and V is TRBV7-2; 8 nucleotides line up with TRBD1. The germline V gene has CDR1 SGHTA and CDR2 FQGNSA. The CDR3 sequence is 13 residues long. J gave up 8 bases and V 5 bases, and 5 bases lay outside the gene matches. The CDR3 sequence: CASSATGGYEQFF. The DNA for the CDR3 is TGTGCCAGCAGCGCAACAGGGGGTTATGAGCAGTTCTTC.

The gene calls are TRBV3-1 (or the pseudogene TRBV3-2) and TRBJ2-3; 7 bases align to TRBD1. This CDR3 is built from 15 residues. The ends lost 5 bases at V and 0 bases at J; junction bases unmatched: 5. CDR1 is LGHDT and CDR2 is YNNKEL in the germline V gene (reference sequence). The CDR3 protein is CASSLRQGSTDTQYF. CDR3 nucleotide sequence: TGTGCCAGCAGCTTAAGACAGGGTAGCACAGATACGCAGTATTTT.

The rearrangement uses TRBV12-5 and TRBJ1-3; possible D gene TRBD1, 6 bases. The V end lost 6 bases, the J end lost 4 bases, and 13 bases lay between the germline ends. The germline V gene encodes CDR1 LGHNT and CDR2 FRNRAP. The CDR3 consists of 14 residues. The CDR3 nucleotides read TGTGCTAGTGGGATACAGGGCAGCGGAAACACCATATATTTT. The encoded protein is CASGIQGSGNTIYF.